This T cell receptor beta chain derives from a study of T cell repertoires in cytomegalovirus infection. Study as a whole: The public TCR beta signatures pointed to both CMV infection and matching HLA type.

Study results and caveats: Individuals carrying CMV plus the relevant HLA were identified by cumulative frequency of public TCR beta families. The ex vivo response was dominated by HLA-C-restricted CMV-specific TCR beta clonotypes.

The CDR3 has 13 residues. The V gene's germline CDR1 is SGHTA and CDR2 FQGNSA. Trimming took off 3 bases at V and 8 bases at J, with 10 bases between the two ends. Each CDR3 protein is one row after TCRdb ran MiXCR on the reads. The sample has fewer than 300,000 distinct CDR3 sequences; 20% to 30% are singletons. As to this clonotype: What it recognizes is unknown.

This chain links TRBV7-2 with TRBJ1-4, with D unclear. This TCR derives from a human donor in good health (CMV status not recorded). Some clones in this sample may be carry-over from other donors' samples. Material: PBMCs. The CDR3 reads CASSLPGREKLFF. The CDR3 DNA follows: TGTGCCAGCAGCTTGCCGGGCCGAGAAAAACTGTTTTTT.